The rows below give T cell receptor beta chains drawn from one sample of a study of blood T cell repertoires in COVID-19. Sequencing used immunoSEQ multiplex PCR; TCRdb keeps in-frame clones, though not all of them. The repertoire holds under 150,000 clones, about 88% seen once, with over 6.5% in the top ten. Sequencing was done on a sample of peripheral blood. The origin of the receptors is a woman between 65 and 79 years old who had recovered from COVID-19. CDR3s include the opening cysteine and the closing phenylalanine or tryptophan. Fields, in order: clone size, V gene, D gene, J gene, CDR3 DNA, CDR3 protein. The D gene is left open where the match is weak. The size entry is marked missing in some rows and otherwise reads once, few, many or a size class.

>.|TRBV7-3|.|TRBJ1-2
TGTGCCAGCAGCTTAGTGGACAGTCGCTATGGCTACACCTTC
CASSLVDSRYGYTF
>.|TRBV4-1|.|TRBJ2-3
TGCGCCAGCAGCCTACAAAGCACGGGGACAGATACGCAGTATTTT
CASSLQSTGTDTQYF
>.|TRBV5-1|TRBD1|TRBJ2-2
TGCGCCAGCAGCCTTAACGGACAGGGGAACACCGGGGAGCTGTTTTTT
CASSLNGQGNTGELFF
>.|TRBV7-3|TRBD1|TRBJ2-2
TGTGCCAGCAGCCCAAGAGGGACAGATAACACCGGGGAGCTGTTTTTT
CASSPRGTDNTGELFF
>.|TRBV6-5|.|TRBJ1-2
TGTGCCAGCAGTTATCGGGCGGGGGTGGCTAACTATGGCTACACCTTC
CASSYRAGVANYGYTF
>.|TRBV7-6|TRBD1|TRBJ1-1
TGTGCCAGCAGCCATATGACAGGGCTGAACACTGAAGCTTTCTTT
CASSHMTGLNTEAFF
>.|TRBV11-2|TRBD1|TRBJ2-7
TGTGCCAGCAGCGGGACAGGGTTAAAGCAGTACTTC
CASSGTGLKQYF
>.|TRBV18|TRBD1|TRBJ2-7
TGTGCCAGCTCACCACTTCTGACAGGGGCCTCCTACGAGCAGTACTTC
CASSPLLTGASYEQYF
>.|TRBV5-1|TRBD2|TRBJ2-5
TGCGCCAGCAGCTTGGCATCCGGGGGGAGAAAAGAGACCCAGTACTTC
CASSLASGGRKETQYF
>.|TRBV4-3|.|TRBJ2-7
TGCGCCAGCAGTCCGGACTTTTCCCCCTACGAGCAGTACTTC
CASSPDFSPYEQYF
>.|TRBV5-4|TRBD2|TRBJ2-5
TGTGCCAGCAGCTTGGCCGCGCGCGGGAGGAGAGGAGAGACCCAGTACTTC
CASSLAARGRRGETQYF
>.|TRBV24-1|.|TRBJ1-5
TGTGCCACCAGTGCCACAGGGAGCGGCAATCAGCCCCAGCATTTT
CATSATGSGNQPQHF
>.|TRBV7-2|TRBD1|TRBJ1-2
TGTGCCAGCAGGAAGGGACAGCCGACCAACTATGGCTACACCTTC
CASRKGQPTNYGYTF
>.|TRBV6-2/TRBV6-3|.|TRBJ1-2
TGTGCCAGCAGCCCAATCCATGAGGGCTACACCTTC
CASSPIHEGYTF
>few|TRBV6-2/TRBV6-3|TRBD1|TRBJ1-1
TGTGCCAGCAGTCCCCGCTGGACAGGGCGAAACACTGAAGCTTTCTTT
CASSPRWTGRNTEAFF
>.|TRBV6-6|.|TRBJ1-4
TGTGCCAGCATGGGCTGGGAAAAACTGTTTTTT
CASMGWEKLFF
>.|TRBV6-5|.|TRBJ2-1
TGTGCCAGCAGTCCTGAGGGACAAAGAGACAATGAGCAGTTCTTC
CASSPEGQRDNEQFF
>.|TRBV24-1|.|TRBJ2-3
TGTGCCACCAGTGATGTTATGCAGGGGTCAGATACGCAGTATTTT
CATSDVMQGSDTQYF
>.|TRBV19|TRBD1|TRBJ1-1
TGTGCCAGTAGTAGGACAGGGTGGAACACTGAAGCTTTCTTT
CASSRTGWNTEAFF
>few|TRBV7-2|TRBD2|TRBJ2-2
TGTGCCAGCAGCCCTTTGACCCGACTAGCGGGAGGGACCGGGGAGCTGTTTTTT
CASSPLTRLAGGTGELFF
>.|TRBV28|TRBD2|TRBJ2-3
TGTGCCAGCAGTTTTCTTTTCCCGACTAGCGCTACAGATACGCAGTATTTT
CASSFLFPTSATDTQYF
>.|TRBV18|TRBD1|TRBJ1-2
TGTGCCAGCTCGCCTTTCCGGGACAGGGGCTCATCCTATGGCTACACCTTC
CASSPFRDRGSSYGYTF
>once|TRBV28|TRBD2|TRBJ2-1
TGTGCCAGCAGGTTTTACAGAACGGGGGGGCGGTATAATGAGCAGTTCTTC
CASRFYRTGGRYNEQFF
>.|TRBV6-5|TRBD1|TRBJ1-3
TGTGCCAGCAGGCCCGGGACAGGGGGACGTAACACCATATATTTT
CASRPGTGGRNTIYF
>.|TRBV28|TRBD1|TRBJ1-2
TGTGCCAGCAGTTTCAGGGGGACCTATGGCTACACCTTC
CASSFRGTYGYTF
>.|TRBV2|.|TRBJ1-5
TGTGCCAGCAAGGGGGAGGGTCAGCCCCAGCATTTT
CASKGEGQPQHF
>.|TRBV10-3|TRBD2|TRBJ2-1
TGTGCCATCAGCCGAATAGCGGGGGCCTACAATGAGCAGTTCTTC
CAISRIAGAYNEQFF
>.|TRBV15|.|TRBJ1-1
TGTGCCACCAAGAAAAGACAGCCGAACACTGAAGCTTTCTTT
CATKKRQPNTEAFF
>.|TRBV5-1|TRBD1|TRBJ1-4
TGCGCCAGCAGTTCGACAGGGACTAATGAAAAACTGTTTTTT
CASSSTGTNEKLFF
>.|TRBV27|.|TRBJ2-1
TGTGCCAGCACCTACCTCGATGAGCAGTTCTTC
CASTYLDEQFF
>.|TRBV7-3|.|TRBJ1-3
TGTGCCAGCAGCCCTAGTAACGGAAACACCATATATTTT
CASSPSNGNTIYF
>.|TRBV12-3/TRBV12-4|TRBD1|TRBJ1-1
TGTGCCAGCAGTTACAGGGGGGAAGCTTTCTTT
CASSYRGEAFF
>.|TRBV14|.|TRBJ2-3
TGTGCCAGCAGCCAAACCCAGGGGTGGGATACGCAGTATTTT
CASSQTQGWDTQYF
>.|TRBV21-1|.|TRBJ1-4
TGTGCCAGCAGCAAAGCGCCGGCGGGGGGGCCCCAAGGATCTAATGAAAAACTGTTTTTT
CASSKAPAGGPQGSNEKLFF
>.|TRBV7-3|.|TRBJ2-6
TGTGCCAGCAGCGCCTATGGTGTATCTGGGGCCAACGTCCTGACTTTC
CASSAYGVSGANVLTF
>.|TRBV5-1|TRBD1|TRBJ2-7
TGCGCCACCGGAACCGGGACAGGGTCTTACGAGCAGTACTTC
CATGTGTGSYEQYF
>.|TRBV7-9|TRBD2|TRBJ2-3
TGTGCCAGCAGCCCCCGGACTAGCGCCCGATCTAGCACAGATACGCAGTATTTT
CASSPRTSARSSTDTQYF
>.|TRBV6-2/TRBV6-3|.|TRBJ2-7
TGTGCCAGCAGTTACGTGGCGGACTCCTACGAGCAGTACTTC
CASSYVADSYEQYF
>few|TRBV30|.|TRBJ2-7
TGTGCCTGGAGTCTACAGAGCCCCTACGAGCAGTACTTC
CAWSLQSPYEQYF
>once|TRBV6-2/TRBV6-3|TRBD2|TRBJ2-4
TGTGCCAGCAGCTCGGGGGGGGCCGTAGGCAAAAACATTCAGTACTTC
CASSSGGAVGKNIQYF
>.|TRBV7-9|TRBD1|TRBJ2-2
TGTGCCAGCAGTCGACAGGGAACCGGGGAGCTGTTTTTT
CASSRQGTGELFF